Each of the 9 T cell receptor beta chains below was sequenced from the same sample in a study of blood T cell repertoires in COVID-19. Assay used: immunoSEQ multiplex PCR; TCRdb lists only in-frame clones, some missing. The table lists about 210,000 clones, 65% to 85% of them singletons. Source material: peripheral blood. The receptor set was obtained from a woman aged 50 to 60 with acute or convalescent COVID-19.

The gene calls are TRBV19 and TRBJ2-2; a weak D match, TRBD2 (5 bases). Per the germline V gene, CDR1 is LNHDA and CDR2 is SQIVND (reference sequence). The CDR3 totals 16 residues. V was trimmed by 7 bases and J by 3 bases, leaving 18 bases between them. The CDR3 coding sequence is TGTGCCAGTAAAGTCAGGCTAGCCAGACACACCGGGGAGCTGTTTTTT. This translates into CASKVRLARHTGELFF.

The V gene is TRBV24-1, the J gene TRBJ2-2; 7 bases line up with TRBD1. V lost 1 base to trimming and J lost 4 bases; unmatched junction nucleotides: 5. This CDR3 spans 16 amino acids. The germline gives CDR1 KGHDR, CDR2 SFDVKD. This chain's CDR3 is CATSDLGGQSTGELFF. DNA for the CDR3: TGTGCCACCAGTGATTTAGGGGGACAGAGCACCGGGGAGCTGTTTTTT.

This chain uses TRBV6-5 with TRBJ2-3; TRBD2 matches at 10 bases. Germline assignment: CDR1 MNHEY and CDR2 SVGAGI. The CDR3 consists of 15 residues. Losses at the gene ends were 7 bases for V and 4 bases for J; bases not matched to a gene: 8. CDR3 sequence reads: CASTVSGRLADTQYF. The CDR3 DNA sequence: TGTGCCAGCACTGTTAGCGGGAGGCTGGCAGATACGCAGTATTTT.

V and J are TRBV5-6 and TRBJ2-7; 11 positions match TRBD1. This CDR3 has 15 amino acids. The J segment lost 4 bases and the V segment lost 6 bases, leaving 9 bases of the junction unmatched. Germline loops: CDR1 SGHDT, CDR2 YYEEEE. The CDR3 DNA is TGTGCCAGCACCGGACCGGGACAGGGGGATTACGAGCAGTACTTC. Translation: CASTGPGQGDYEQYF. Looking up the rest from reference TRBV5-6 and TRBJ2-7 gives the full variable domain: DAGVTQSPTHLIKTRGQQVTLRCSPKSGHDTVSWYQQALGQGPQFIFQYYEEEERQRGNFPDRFSGHQFPNYSSELNVNALLLGDSALYLCASTGPGQGDYEQYFGPGTRLTVT.

This clone was counted only a few times. This rearrangement joins TRBV18 to TRBJ1-1; a weak D match, TRBD1 (5 bases). The germline V and J ends were trimmed by 5 bases and 2 bases, with 15 bases remaining between them. The CDR3 is 15 amino acids. Germline-derived CDR1 and CDR2 are KGHSH and LQKENI. The DNA for the CDR3 is TGTGCCAGCTCAACCACGGACACCTCCAACACTGAAGCTTTCTTT. Residues: CASSTTDTSNTEAFF.

The chain uses TRBV5-1 and TRBJ2-5; D unresolved. The V gene lost 6 bases and the J gene lost 2 bases, with 5 bases spanning the gap. The CDR3 runs to 11 residues. Germline V gene data show CDR1 as SGHRS and CDR2 as YFSETQ. The CDR3 protein is CASTLQETQYF. The CDR3 DNA follows: TGCGCCAGCACACTACAAGAGACCCAGTACTTC.

V usage is TRBV5-4 and J usage is TRBJ2-1, with D unclear. Germline V gene lookup returns CDR1 SGHNT and CDR2 YYREEE (reference sequence). V was trimmed by 1 base and J by 6 bases, leaving 14 bases between them. The CDR3 has 15 amino acids. CDR3 sequence: CASSLRLTGRNEQFF. In nucleotides, the CDR3 is TGTGCCAGCAGCTTGAGGTTGACGGGTCGCAATGAGCAGTTCTTC.

The table lists this clone with a count of one. V usage is TRBV18 and J usage is TRBJ1-1; D possibly corresponds to TRBD1 (6 bases). V dropped 4 bases and J dropped 1 base, with 10 bases sitting between them. The CDR3 is 14 amino acids. Germline assignment: CDR1 KGHSH and CDR2 LQKENI. CDR3 protein: CASSLRQENTEAFF. Written as DNA, the CDR3 is TGTGCCAGCTCACTGAGACAGGAGAACACTGAAGCTTTCTTT.

The chain carries TRBV5-4 and TRBJ1-1; TRBD1 agrees at 11 bases. The CDR3 is 15 residues long. Germline V lookup: CDR1 SGHNT, CDR2 YYREEE (reference sequence). V was pared by 0 bases and J by 4 bases, with 2 bases of the junction left unmatched. CDR3 protein: CASSLGGTGGTEAFF. CDR3 DNA sequence: TGTGCCAGCAGCTTGGGCGGGACAGGGGGCACTGAAGCTTTCTTT.